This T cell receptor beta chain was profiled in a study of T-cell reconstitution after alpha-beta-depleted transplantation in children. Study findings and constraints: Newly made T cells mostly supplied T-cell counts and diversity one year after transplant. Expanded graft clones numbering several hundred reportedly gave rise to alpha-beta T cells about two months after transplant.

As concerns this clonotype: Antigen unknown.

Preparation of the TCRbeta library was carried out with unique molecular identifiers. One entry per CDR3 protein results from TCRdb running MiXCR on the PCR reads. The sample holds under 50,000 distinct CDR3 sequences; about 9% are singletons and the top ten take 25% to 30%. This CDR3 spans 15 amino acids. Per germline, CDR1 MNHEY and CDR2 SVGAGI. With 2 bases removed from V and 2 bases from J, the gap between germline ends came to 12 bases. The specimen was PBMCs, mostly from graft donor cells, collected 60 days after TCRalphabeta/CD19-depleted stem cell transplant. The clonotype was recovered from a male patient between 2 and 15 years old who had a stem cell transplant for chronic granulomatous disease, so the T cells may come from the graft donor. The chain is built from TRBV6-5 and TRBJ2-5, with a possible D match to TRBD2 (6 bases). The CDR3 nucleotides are TGTGCCAGCAGTTACGGTTTCGGGAGTCAAGAGACCCAGTACTTC. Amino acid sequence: CASSYGFGSQETQYF.